What follows describes a single TCR beta chain. Its antigen is not identified. This sample stems from a study of T cell responses to AZD1222 COVID-19 vaccine. Notes on the study in general: Researchers report vaccine-associated CD4 TCRs spanning spike, with dominance at 160-218 and 743-854. Among AZD1222 vaccinees, only six were seropositive at baseline. Donors were chiefly white British, with a greater number of females, and clonal diversity was perhaps underestimated. No repertoire was sampled before or during the peak T cell response, only after it.

Repertoires were generated with immunoSEQ multiplex PCR, while TCRdb's copy carries only in-frame clones and drops some. The sample has 150,000 or so clones, 90% to 95% seen once. V dropped 5 bases and J dropped 4; count of bases not matched to a gene: 4. Per the germline V gene, CDR1 is GTSNPN and CDR2 is SVGIG (reference sequence). The CDR3 is 13 amino acids. The material sequenced was peripheral blood, taken 28 days after the second AZD1222 dose. The sequence was obtained from an adult who received the AZD1222 COVID-19 vaccine. The rearrangement uses TRBV30 and TRBJ1-5, with 8 bases aligning to TRBD1. This CDR3 is CAWAGGRNQPQHF. DNA of the CDR3: TGTGCCTGGGCAGGGGGCCGGAATCAGCCCCAGCATTTT.